Included here is one TCR beta chain sequence, with context. The data are from a study of regulatory T cells in long-lasting Graves disease. Researchers made TCR beta libraries by using iRepertoire HTBI primers and running Arm-PCR on CDR3 regions. In TCRdb, the multiplex PCR reads were re-called with MiXCR into one record per CDR3 protein. The repertoire holds approximately 460,000 distinct CDR3 sequences, with about a sixth as singletons. Germline lookup yields CDR1 SGHDT and CDR2 YYEEEE. Trimming left V 3 bases short and J 5 bases short, with 8 bases between. The CDR3 is 13 amino acids. Time point indicated: newly diagnosed GD, antithyroid drugs for less than 3 months. After RNA was extracted from PBMCs, the TCR library was made from it. As a group, patients came from one endocrinology department in Xi'an, China. These data were also reused for a study on T cells in Graves' hyperthyroidism and ophthalmopathy.

The TCR sequence derives from a woman in her 30s with Graves disease. The sequencing here drew on peripheral blood mononuclear cells (PBMCs), taken at new diagnosis, from a patient treated with antithyroid drugs. The gene calls are TRBV5-6 and TRBJ2-2; D is undetermined. The CDR3 is CASSSRSTGELFF. The CDR3 nucleotides are TGTGCCAGCAGCTCTCGATCAACCGGGGAGCTGTTTTTT.